One and the same sample provided the 32 T cell receptor beta chains below, sequenced in a study of blood T cell repertoires in COVID-19. The method was immunoSEQ multiplex PCR; TCRdb's version includes in-frame clones alone and lacks a portion of them. The data contain 61,000 or so clones, approximately 86% of them seen just once; the ten biggest clones take up 18%. The sequenced sample consisted of peripheral blood. These receptors were collected from a woman over 75 with active COVID-19.

This CDR3 is CASSFGLRGRTEAFF. The CDR3 region has the DNA TGTGCCAGCAGCTTCGGCCTCAGGGGGCGGACTGAAGCTTTCTTT. This chain links TRBV7-8 with TRBJ1-1; 8 bases align to TRBD1. This CDR3 comprises 15 residues. Germline V CDR1 and CDR2: SGHVS, FQNEAQ. The V segment lost 3 bases and the J segment 5 bases; nucleotides outside the gene matches: 8.

V gene TRBV5-5 combines with J gene TRBJ1-6, with D unclear. Trimming pared 4 bases from V and 4 bases from J, leaving 6 bases between. CDR1 and CDR2 (germline): SGHKS, YYEKEE (reference sequence). The CDR3 is 13 residues long. The CDR3 sequence is CASSGNYNSPLHF. The CDR3, as DNA: TGTGCCAGCAGCGGCAATTATAATTCACCCCTCCACTTT.

This chain uses TRBV14 with TRBJ2-1; possibly TRBD1 for D (6 bases). Germline V CDR1 and CDR2: SGHDN, FVKESK. The V end lost 2 bases, the J end lost 0 bases, and 11 bases lay between the germline ends. This CDR3 comprises 16 residues. This CDR3 is CASSQHRAPSYNEQFF. The CDR3 DNA follows: TGTGCCAGCAGCCAACACAGGGCTCCCTCCTACAATGAGCAGTTCTTC.

The rearrangement uses TRBV5-6 and TRBJ2-3; 12 nucleotides line up with TRBD2. The CDR3 is 14 amino acids. Germline CDR1 reads SGHDT; CDR2 reads YYEEEE. With 7 bases clipped from V and 4 bases from J, the junction kept 4 bases outside the gene matches. CDR3 nucleotide sequence: TGTGCCAGCGCGACTAGCGGGGGAGCAGATACGCAGTATTTT. This encodes CASATSGGADTQYF.

The chain links TRBV7-2 to TRBJ1-1, with D possibly TRBD1 on 6 matching bases. In germline, CDR1 is SGHTA, CDR2 FQGNSA. The CDR3 has 15 amino acids. V lost 0 bases to trimming and J lost 3 bases, with 11 bases between them. CDR3: CASSLAWGGHTEAFF. The CDR3 nucleotides read TGTGCCAGCAGCTTAGCGTGGGGGGGGCACACTGAAGCTTTCTTT.

The genes are TRBV2 and TRBJ2-1; 7 bases map to TRBD2. The CDR3 has 15 residues. V lost 1 base and J lost 10; bases outside the gene matches: 10. CDR1 and CDR2 (germline): SNHLY, FYNNEI. The CDR3 DNA sequence: TGTGCCAGCAGTGAAGAGACTAGCTCCCTGGTGGAGCAGTTCTTC. Translated, it gives CASSEETSSLVEQFF.

The gene calls are TRBV29-1 and TRBJ2-3, with 14 bases lining up with TRBD2. This CDR3 spans 14 amino acids. Germline CDR1 reads SQVTM; CDR2 reads ANQGSEA. The V and J ends lost 7 bases and 6 bases, in that order; junction bases with no gene match: 6. CDR3 nucleotide sequence: TGCAGCGATCGACTAGCGGGGGGGAAGGATACGCAGTATTTT. Protein sequence: CSDRLAGGKDTQYF.

The rearrangement links TRBV3-1 (or the pseudogene TRBV3-2) to TRBJ2-1; TRBD2 agrees at 9 bases. Germline V lookup: CDR1 LGHDT, CDR2 YNNKEL (reference sequence). The CDR3 loop spans 16 amino acids. V shed 3 bases, J shed 5 bases, and the junction held 8 bases outside the gene matches. The CDR3: CASSQWAGGIDNEQFF. The CDR3 DNA reads TGTGCCAGCAGCCAGTGGGCGGGGGGGATCGACAATGAGCAGTTCTTC.

V is TRBV13 and J is TRBJ2-7; 14 bases are shared with TRBD2. CDR3 size: 19 residues. Trimming cost V 0 bases and J 0 bases; bases outside gene matches: 7. CDR1 PRHDT and CDR2 FYEKMQ come from the germline V gene (reference sequence). CDR3 loop: CASSLGPGLAGDISYEQYF. For the CDR3, the DNA is TGTGCCAGCAGCTTAGGCCCGGGACTAGCGGGGGACATCTCCTACGAGCAGTACTTC.

J is TRBJ2-1 and V is TRBV7-3; 7 nucleotides agree with TRBD2. This CDR3 has 13 amino acids. Germline-derived CDR1 and CDR2 are SGHTA and FQGTGA. V shed 4 bases and J 7 bases; nucleotides not matched to a gene: 4. The CDR3 region has the DNA TGTGCCAGCAGCTACGGACTAGGGAATGAGCAGTTCTTC. It translates to CASSYGLGNEQFF.

This sequence joins TRBV9 and TRBJ1-6, with TRBD1 as a possible D gene (5 bases). CDR1 is SGDLS and CDR2 is YYNGEE in the germline V gene. V lost 4 bases, J lost 0 bases, and 11 bases lay in between. This CDR3 has 16 amino acids. CDR3 in DNA: TGTGCCAGCAGCTCACTCGACAGCTCCTATAATTCACCCCTCCACTTT. It is translated as CASSSLDSSYNSPLHF.

V is TRBV5-6 and J is TRBJ1-5; D ambiguous. In germline, CDR1 is SGHDT, CDR2 YYEEEE. The CDR3 is 16 amino acids. Trimming shortened V by 5 bases and J by 0 bases, and 15 bases separated the two germline ends. The CDR3 reads CASSRSGRGSNQPQHF. The CDR3 DNA is TGTGCCAGCAGTCGGTCCGGAAGAGGTAGCAATCAGCCCCAGCATTTT.

The chain links TRBV10-3 to TRBJ2-1, with TRBD2 identical over 8 bases. This CDR3 is 15 amino acids long. The V segment lost 6 bases and the J segment 7 bases; nucleotides outside the gene matches: 11. Germline V lookup: CDR1 ENHRY, CDR2 SYGVKD. CDR3 region: CAISPPPGGQNEQFF. Written as DNA, the CDR3 is TGTGCCATCAGCCCCCCTCCGGGGGGGCAGAATGAGCAGTTCTTC.

In this sample, this clone turned up a few times. The CDR3 spells CASKGLAGGGYNEQFF. In DNA form, the CDR3 reads TGCGCCAGCAAGGGACTAGCGGGGGGCGGGTACAATGAGCAGTTCTTC. The chain combines TRBV5-1 with TRBJ2-1, with TRBD2 identical over 15 bases. The germline gives CDR1 SGHRS, CDR2 YFSETQ. The CDR3 consists of 16 residues. V was pared by 6 bases and J by 4 bases, with 5 bases of the junction left unmatched.

V gene TRBV30 combines with J gene TRBJ2-6; 14 bases agree with TRBD2. The CDR3 runs 18 residues. The J segment lost 0 bases and the V segment lost 5 bases, leaving 6 bases of the junction unmatched. Germline CDR1 is GTSNPN and CDR2 is SVGIG (reference sequence). The CDR3 loop reads CAWAGLAGGFSGANVLTF. DNA for the CDR3: TGTGCCTGGGCTGGACTAGCGGGGGGTTTCTCTGGGGCCAACGTCCTGACTTTC.

The rearrangement joins TRBV19 to TRBJ1-2; tentative D call: TRBD1 (5 bases). This CDR3 region has 14 residues. V lost 3 bases, J lost 4 bases, and 12 bases lay in between. Germline V gives CDR1 LNHDA, CDR2 SQIVND (reference sequence). For the CDR3, the DNA is TGTGCCAGTAGTATGGCGGGGCGACCCTATGGCTACACCTTC. Amino acid sequence: CASSMAGRPYGYTF.

The chain joins TRBV6-2 or TRBV6-3 to TRBJ1-1, with D hard to call. This CDR3 region has 14 residues. V shed 2 bases and J shed 1 base, with 8 bases lying between them. Per germline, CDR1 MNHEY and CDR2 SVGEGT. The CDR3 sequence is CASSYGTKNTEAFF. DNA of the CDR3: TGTGCCAGCAGTTACGGTACAAAGAACACTGAAGCTTTCTTT.

This clone was seen a few times. The chain uses TRBV2 and TRBJ2-5, with 11 bases matching TRBD2. Germline V gene lookup returns CDR1 SNHLY and CDR2 FYNNEI. The CDR3 has 14 amino acids. Germline trimming cut 6 bases from V and 5 bases from J; bases unmatched to any gene: 5. As DNA, the CDR3 is TGTGCCAGCAGAGTAGCGGGGGGGCCGGAGACCCAGTACTTC. It translates to CASRVAGGPETQYF.

The rearrangement joins TRBV6-5 to TRBJ2-1; 9 bases fit TRBD2. The CDR3 is made up of 13 amino acids. Per the germline V gene, CDR1 is MNHEY and CDR2 is SVGAGI. The J segment lost 4 bases and the V segment lost 10 bases, leaving 5 bases of the junction unmatched. Here the CDR3 DNA reads TGTGCCACCCGGACTAGCGATTACAATGAGCAGTTCTTC. It encodes CATRTSDYNEQFF.

The rearrangement joins TRBV7-8 to TRBJ2-2; D is possibly TRBD2 (6 bases). CDR1 and CDR2 (germline): SGHVS, FQNEAQ. The CDR3 spans 14 residues. Trimming cost V 8 bases and J 4 bases, with 14 bases left between them. Here the CDR3 DNA reads TGTGCCAGCCGGCAGGGAGGTATCACCGGGGAGCTGTTTTTT. Amino acids: CASRQGGITGELFF.

V is TRBV2 and J is TRBJ2-1, with 8 bases identical to TRBD2. This CDR3 is built from 15 residues. With V trimmed by 5 bases and J by 3 bases, 6 bases remained unmatched. CDR1 is SNHLY and CDR2 is FYNNEI in the germline V gene. The CDR3 sequence is CASSRLASLYNEQFF. In DNA, the CDR3 is TGTGCCAGCAGTAGACTAGCGTCTCTCTACAATGAGCAGTTCTTC.

This chain uses TRBV6-1 with TRBJ2-1; no definite D call. This CDR3 spans 14 amino acids. V was shortened by 1 base and J by 3 bases, with 7 bases between the two germline ends. The germline V gene encodes CDR1 MNHNS and CDR2 SASEGT. In DNA, the CDR3 is TGTGCCAGCAGTGAAGTGTACGGCTACAATGAGCAGTTCTTC. As protein: CASSEVYGYNEQFF.

The rearrangement links TRBV4-1 to TRBJ2-3; 12 bases align to TRBD2. Germline CDR1 is MGHRA and CDR2 is YSYEKL. CDR3 length equals 16 residues. V trimming: 4 bases; J trimming: 4 bases; junction bases outside the gene matches: 6. The CDR3 reads CASSPSPSGGADTQYF. The CDR3 DNA follows: TGCGCCAGCAGCCCTTCCCCTAGCGGGGGGGCAGATACGCAGTATTTT.

The chain links TRBV29-1 to TRBJ2-5; 12 bases line up with TRBD2. The CDR3 length is 14 residues. V trimming: 3 bases; J trimming: 5 bases; junction bases outside the gene matches: 4. Germline CDR1 reads SQVTM; CDR2 reads ANQGSEA. CDR3 region: CSVDGLAGRETQYF. CDR3 nucleotides: TGCAGCGTTGATGGACTAGCGGGGAGGGAGACCCAGTACTTC.

The chain employs TRBV27 and TRBJ2-3; the match to TRBD1 covers 8 bases. The CDR3 length is 14 residues. Germline V CDR1 and CDR2: MNHEY, SMNVEV (reference sequence). V was clipped by 4 bases and J by 6 bases; unmatched bases: 6. The CDR3 loop is CASSYRDRRDTQYF. CDR3 nucleotide sequence: TGTGCCAGCAGTTACCGGGACAGGCGGGATACGCAGTATTTT.

This rearrangement joins TRBV11-2 to TRBJ2-3, with 12 bases that match TRBD1. The junction had 2 bases not matched to a gene; V was cut back by 1 base and J by 6 bases. The CDR3 runs 15 residues. The germline CDR1 and CDR2 sequences are SGHAT and FQNNGV. As DNA, the CDR3 is TGTGCCAGCAGCTTAGTGGGACAGGGGGCGGATACGCAGTATTTT. Its translation is CASSLVGQGADTQYF.

The chain combines TRBV11-3 with TRBJ1-1; D might be TRBD1 (6 bases). Trimming took off 4 bases at V and 4 bases at J, with 10 bases between the two ends. From germline, CDR1 is SGHNT and CDR2 YENEEA. This CDR3 spans 13 amino acids. The CDR3 spells CASSYVTGTEAFF. The CDR3 bases are TGTGCCAGCAGCTACGTGACAGGCACTGAAGCTTTCTTT.

The CDR3 nucleotides are TGTGCCAGCAGTCCGGGACAGTCTGGTGATACGCAGTATTTT. Translation gives CASSPGQSGDTQYF. The gene calls are TRBV27 and TRBJ2-3; 7 bases are shared with TRBD1. Unmatched junction bases numbered 8, after V lost 5 bases and J lost 6 bases. CDR1 is MNHEY and CDR2 is SMNVEV in the germline V gene (reference sequence). The CDR3 extends over 14 amino acids.

The chain joins TRBV25-1 to TRBJ2-1; a weak D match, TRBD2 (5 bases). Trimming pared 4 bases from V and 3 bases from J, leaving 10 bases between. The CDR3 is 14 amino acids. In germline, CDR1 is MGHDK, CDR2 SYGVNS. The chain's CDR3 is CASSGMRVYNEQFF. Written as DNA, the CDR3 is TGTGCCAGCAGTGGTATGAGGGTCTACAATGAGCAGTTCTTC.

The J gene is TRBJ2-7, the V gene TRBV4-1; 7 positions agree with TRBD2. CDR3 length: 15 amino acids. The trim removed 2 bases at V and 5 bases at J, leaving 9 bases unmatched. Germline values: CDR1 MGHRA, CDR2 YSYEKL. CDR3 DNA: TGCGCCAGCAGCCAACCCGGGGAGGGGTTCCACGAGCAGTACTTC. Translation gives CASSQPGEGFHEQYF.

In DNA, the CDR3 is TGTGCCAGCAGCTTAGTGGGATTAGCGGGGGACAAAGAGACCCAGTACTTC. Its protein is CASSLVGLAGDKETQYF. The V gene is TRBV13, the J gene TRBJ2-5; 9 bases align to TRBD2. Germline values: CDR1 PRHDT, CDR2 FYEKMQ (reference sequence). Trimming cost V 1 base and J 3 bases; bases outside gene matches: 9. The CDR3 is made up of 17 amino acids.

The chain recombines TRBV15 with TRBJ2-5, with 11 nucleotides matching TRBD2. The CDR3 extends over 15 amino acids. The trim removed 10 bases at V and 5 bases at J, leaving 12 bases unmatched. In germline, CDR1 is LNHNV, CDR2 YYDKDF (reference sequence). CDR3 protein: CASGASGGPKETQYF. The CDR3 bases are TGTGCCAGCGGGGCTAGCGGGGGGCCGAAGGAGACCCAGTACTTC.